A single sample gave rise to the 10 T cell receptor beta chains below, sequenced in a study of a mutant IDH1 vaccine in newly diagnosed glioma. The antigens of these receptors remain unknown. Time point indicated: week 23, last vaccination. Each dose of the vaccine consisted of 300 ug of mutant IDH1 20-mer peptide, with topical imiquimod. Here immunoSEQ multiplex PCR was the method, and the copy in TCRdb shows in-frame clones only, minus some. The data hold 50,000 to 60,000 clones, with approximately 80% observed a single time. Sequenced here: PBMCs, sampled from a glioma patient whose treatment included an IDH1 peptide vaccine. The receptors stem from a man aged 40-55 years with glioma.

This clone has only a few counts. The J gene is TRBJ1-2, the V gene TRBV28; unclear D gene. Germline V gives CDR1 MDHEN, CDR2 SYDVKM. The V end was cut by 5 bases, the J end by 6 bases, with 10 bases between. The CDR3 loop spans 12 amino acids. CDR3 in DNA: TGTGCCAGCAGTGCTCGACAAGATGGCTACACCTTC. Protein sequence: CASSARQDGYTF.

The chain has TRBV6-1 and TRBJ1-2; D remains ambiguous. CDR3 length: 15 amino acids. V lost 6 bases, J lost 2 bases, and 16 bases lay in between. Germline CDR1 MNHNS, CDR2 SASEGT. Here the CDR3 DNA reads TGTGCCAGCAGACCCGGGAGGTTTGGAAACTATGGCTACACCTTC. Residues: CASRPGRFGNYGYTF.

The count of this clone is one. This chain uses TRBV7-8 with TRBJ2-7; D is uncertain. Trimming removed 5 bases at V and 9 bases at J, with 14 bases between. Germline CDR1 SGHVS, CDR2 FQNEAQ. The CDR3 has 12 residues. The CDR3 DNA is TGTGCCAGCAGCCCCGGACCGTTCTTGCAGTACTTC. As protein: CASSPGPFLQYF.

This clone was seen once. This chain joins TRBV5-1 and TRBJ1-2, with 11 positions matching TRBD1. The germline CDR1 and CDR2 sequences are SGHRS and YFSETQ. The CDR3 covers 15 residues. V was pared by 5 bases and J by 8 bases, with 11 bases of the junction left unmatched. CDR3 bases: TGCGCCAGCAGGCCCGGGACAGGGGGTGCGGAGGGCTACACCTTC. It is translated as CASRPGTGGAEGYTF.

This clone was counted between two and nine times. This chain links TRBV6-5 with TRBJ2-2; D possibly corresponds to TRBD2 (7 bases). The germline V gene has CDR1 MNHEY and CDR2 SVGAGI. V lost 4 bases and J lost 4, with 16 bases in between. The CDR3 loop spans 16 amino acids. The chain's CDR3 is CASSFSGGPFTGELFF. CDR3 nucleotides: TGTGCCAGCAGTTTTTCCGGGGGGCCGTTCACCGGGGAGCTGTTTTTT.

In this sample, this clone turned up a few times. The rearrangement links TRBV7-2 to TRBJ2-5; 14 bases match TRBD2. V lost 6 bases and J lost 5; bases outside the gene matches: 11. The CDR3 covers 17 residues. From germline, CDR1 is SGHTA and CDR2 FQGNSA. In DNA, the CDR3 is TGTGCCAGCAGAGGGACTAGCGGGGGCTCTGAACCCGAGACCCAGTACTTC. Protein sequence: CASRGTSGGSEPETQYF.

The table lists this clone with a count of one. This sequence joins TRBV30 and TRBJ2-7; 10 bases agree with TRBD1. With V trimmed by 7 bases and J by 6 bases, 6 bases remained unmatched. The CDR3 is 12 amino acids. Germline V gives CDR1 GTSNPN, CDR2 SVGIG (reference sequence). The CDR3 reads CASETGGFEQYF. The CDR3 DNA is TGTGCCTCCGAGACAGGGGGCTTCGAGCAGTACTTC.

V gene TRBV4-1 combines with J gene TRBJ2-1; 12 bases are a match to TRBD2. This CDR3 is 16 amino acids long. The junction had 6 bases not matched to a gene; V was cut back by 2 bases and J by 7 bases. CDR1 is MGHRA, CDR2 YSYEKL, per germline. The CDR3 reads CASSQPRTSGVNEQFF. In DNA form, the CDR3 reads TGCGCCAGCAGCCAACCGCGGACTAGCGGGGTGAATGAGCAGTTCTTC.

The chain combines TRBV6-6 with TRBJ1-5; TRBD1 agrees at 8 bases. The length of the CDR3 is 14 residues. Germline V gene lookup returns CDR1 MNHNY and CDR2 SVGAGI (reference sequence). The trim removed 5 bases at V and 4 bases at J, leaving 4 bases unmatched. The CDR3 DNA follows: TGTGCCAGCAGTGTCACAGGGGGGAATCAGCCCCAGCATTTT. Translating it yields CASSVTGGNQPQHF.

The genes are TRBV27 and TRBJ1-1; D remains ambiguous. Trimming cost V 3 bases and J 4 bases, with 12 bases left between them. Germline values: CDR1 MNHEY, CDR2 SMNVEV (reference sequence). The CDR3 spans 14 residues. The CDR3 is CASSLAGMVTEAFF. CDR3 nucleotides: TGTGCCAGCAGTTTGGCGGGAATGGTCACTGAAGCTTTCTTT.